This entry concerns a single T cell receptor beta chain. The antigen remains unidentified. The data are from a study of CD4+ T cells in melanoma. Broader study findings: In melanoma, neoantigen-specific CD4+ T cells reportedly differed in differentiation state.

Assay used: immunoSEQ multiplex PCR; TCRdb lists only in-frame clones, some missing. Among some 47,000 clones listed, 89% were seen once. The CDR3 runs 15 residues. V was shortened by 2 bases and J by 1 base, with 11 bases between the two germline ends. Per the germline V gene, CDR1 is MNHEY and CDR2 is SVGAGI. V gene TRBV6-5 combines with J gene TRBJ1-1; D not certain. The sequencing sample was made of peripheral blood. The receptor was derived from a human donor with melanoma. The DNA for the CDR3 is TGTGCCAGCAGTTACCGTCGGACGGGGAACACTGAAGCTTTCTTT. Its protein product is CASSYRRTGNTEAFF.